This TCR beta chain was captured in a study of blood T cell repertoires in COVID-19. Background on the study: Samples of COVID-19 (acute and convalescent) were obtained from the United States, Italy and Spain. Nucleic acid was either cDNA or gDNA, and it came from T cells, B-cell-depleted T cells, or PBMCs.

V lost 6 bases and J lost 0, with 9 bases in between. This CDR3 contains 12 residues. Germline CDR1 reads SQVTM; CDR2 reads ANQGSEA. Methods used by the authors: Nucleated cell number was recorded as an estimate derived from reference gene primer amplification. TCRdb's copy holds only in-frame clones and misses some; the assay was immunoSEQ multiplex PCR. That table gives V, J and clone size, and the DNA gave D and trimming. The table shows roughly 110,000 clones, with about 87% occurring only once. The V gene is TRBV29-1, the J gene TRBJ2-7; a weak D match, TRBD2 (5 bases). The sequencing input was peripheral blood. The receptor comes from a man aged 45-65 years with active or convalescent COVID-19. CDR3 nucleotide sequence: TGCAGCGTCTTCCGGGACTCCTACGAGCAGTACTTC. Protein sequence: CSVFRDSYEQYF.